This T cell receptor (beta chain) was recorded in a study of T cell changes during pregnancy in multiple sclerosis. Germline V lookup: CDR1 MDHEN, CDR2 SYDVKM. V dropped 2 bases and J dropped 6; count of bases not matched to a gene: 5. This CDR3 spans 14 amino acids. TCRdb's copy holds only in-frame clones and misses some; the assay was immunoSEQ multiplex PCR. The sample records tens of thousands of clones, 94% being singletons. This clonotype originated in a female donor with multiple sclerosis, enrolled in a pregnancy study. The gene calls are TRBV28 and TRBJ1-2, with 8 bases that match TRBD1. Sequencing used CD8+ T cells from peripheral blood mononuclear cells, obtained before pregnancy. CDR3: CASSLDQGADGYTF. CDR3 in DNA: TGTGCCAGCAGTTTAGATCAGGGGGCAGATGGCTACACCTTC.